One and the same sample provided the 32 T cell receptor beta chains below, sequenced in a study of T cells in Graves' hyperthyroidism and ophthalmopathy. The source material, RNA transcripts, was used to amplify TCR beta CDR3 regions. HTBI primers were the set used in a first-round RT-PCR of the TCR CDR3. Via MiXCR, TCRdb re-called the multiplex PCR reads, giving one row per CDR3 protein. The sample holds roughly 740,000 distinct CDR3 sequences, about 15% seen once. Input material: blood. These receptors came from a young man with Graves' hyperthyroidism.

This clonotype was seen many times. The CDR3 DNA reads TGTGCCAGCAGCTCCGAAGTTCTAGCCAAAAACATTCAGTACTTC. It translates to CASSSEVLAKNIQYF. The J gene is TRBJ2-4, the V gene TRBV12-3 or TRBV12-4, with D unclear. V was pared by 6 bases and J by 0 bases, with 12 bases between. The CDR3 is 15 amino acids.

This clonotype was counted many times. V usage is TRBV28 and J usage is TRBJ2-2; 9 positions match TRBD2. After removal of 7 bases from V and 3 bases from J, the junction contained 3 bases not matched to a gene. Germline lookup yields CDR1 MDHEN and CDR2 SYDVKM. CDR3 size: 14 residues. The CDR3 DNA reads as TGTGCCAGCATTAGCGGGAGAGACACCGGGGAGCTGTTTTTT. Amino acids: CASISGRDTGELFF.

A few counts support this clonotype. J is TRBJ2-5 and V is TRBV29-1; TRBD1 agrees at 7 bases. In germline, CDR1 is SQVTM, CDR2 ANQGSEA. The CDR3 is 13 residues long. V lost 7 bases to trimming and J lost 3 bases; unmatched junction nucleotides: 8. CDR3 DNA: TGCAGCGGGGGGACCGGGACAGAAGAGACCCAGTACTTC. Residues: CSGGTGTEETQYF. Combining the CDR3 with reference TRBV29-1 and TRBJ2-5 gives the whole variable domain SAVISQKPSRDICQRGTSLTIQCQVDSQVTMMFWYRQQPGQSLTLIATANQGSEATYESGFVIDKFPISRPNLTFSTLTVSNMSPEDSSIYLCSGGTGTEETQYFGPGTRLLVL.

In its sample, this clonotype was seen many times. This chain links TRBV7-8 with TRBJ2-1; 8 bases align to TRBD2. CDR1 and CDR2 from the germline V gene are SGHVS and FQNEAQ. The trim removed 5 bases at V and 0 bases at J, leaving 3 bases unmatched. There are 15 residues in the CDR3. CDR3 residues: CASSQSGSSYNEQFF. The CDR3 DNA reads as TGTGCCAGCAGCCAAAGCGGGAGCTCCTACAATGAGCAGTTCTTC. Drawing the rest from reference TRBV7-8 and TRBJ2-1, the complete variable domain is GAGVSQSPRYKVAKRGQDVALRCDPISGHVSLFWYQQALGQGPEFLTYFQNEAQLDKSGLPSDRFFAERPEGSVSTLKIQRTQQEDSAVYLCASSQSGSSYNEQFFGPGTRLTVL.

In DNA form, the CDR3 reads TGTGCCAGCAGCTCCGGGGACAGACTAGCGGGGATAAAAAACATTCAGTACTTC. It is translated as CASSSGDRLAGIKNIQYF. The chain employs TRBV12-3 or TRBV12-4 and TRBJ2-4, with 11 nucleotides matching TRBD2. Trimming at V came to 6 bases and at J to 4 bases, leaving 14 bases not matched to a gene. This CDR3 comprises 18 residues.

This clonotype was recorded many times. The chain couples TRBV7-2 to TRBJ1-4; D gene ambiguous. The germline V gene encodes CDR1 SGHTA and CDR2 FQGNSA. CDR3 size: 12 residues. V was cut by 5 bases and J by 7 bases, with 8 bases left in between. The CDR3 sequence is CASSPASEKLFF. The CDR3 DNA reads TGTGCCAGCAGCCCAGCCAGTGAAAAACTGTTTTTT.

This clonotype was observed at least ten times. V and J are TRBV2 and TRBJ1-5, with a weak D call TRBD1 (5 bases). CDR3 length: 15 amino acids. CDR1 and CDR2 (germline): SNHLY, FYNNEI. Trimming left V 3 bases short and J 4 bases short, with 13 bases between. CDR3 DNA sequence: TGTGCCAGCAGTGAGGAACAGGTCTTTAATCAGCCCCAGCATTTT. Its translation is CASSEEQVFNQPQHF.

This clonotype showed up many times. The V call is TRBV11-2, the J call TRBJ2-4, with 12 bases fitting TRBD2. Germline CDR1 is SGHAT and CDR2 is FQNNGV. The CDR3 consists of 17 residues. Trimming removed 1 base from V and 3 bases from J; junction bases left unmatched: 4. This chain's CDR3 is CASSLASSGRVKNIQYF. The CDR3 DNA follows: TGTGCCAGCAGCTTAGCCTCTAGCGGGAGGGTCAAAAACATTCAGTACTTC.

The chain employs TRBV27 and TRBJ2-6; D remains unclear. This CDR3 comprises 12 residues. Germline V gene data show CDR1 as MNHEY and CDR2 as SMNVEV (reference sequence). Deletions cut 5 bases from V and 9 bases from J, with 8 bases between. CDR3 sequence (DNA): TGTGCCAGCAGTCCGGGTCTCAACGTCCTGACTTTC. Protein: CASSPGLNVLTF.

The chain couples TRBV27 to TRBJ2-1; 7 bases line up with TRBD2. Germline V lookup: CDR1 MNHEY, CDR2 SMNVEV (reference sequence). This CDR3 spans 14 amino acids. V dropped 6 bases and J dropped 7; count of bases not matched to a gene: 9. The CDR3 protein is CASRAGALRNEQFF. The CDR3 bases are TGTGCCAGCAGGGCGGGAGCCCTTCGAAATGAGCAGTTCTTC.

This clonotype occurred many times. V usage is TRBV11-3 and J usage is TRBJ2-3; D not certain. Germline V gives CDR1 SGHNT, CDR2 YENEEA. Trimming removed 8 bases from V and 0 bases from J, with 15 bases in between. The CDR3 is made up of 15 amino acids. The CDR3 region is CASSPVRGSTDTQYF. The CDR3 bases are TGTGCCAGCTCACCAGTTCGCGGCAGCACAGATACGCAGTATTTT.

The table lists this clonotype with many counts. The chain combines TRBV18 with TRBJ2-4; D may be TRBD1 or TRBD2 (5 bases each). Trimming left V 4 bases short and J 4 bases short, with 14 bases between. The CDR3 covers 15 residues. Per the germline V gene, CDR1 is KGHSH and CDR2 is LQKENI. The CDR3 DNA reads TGTGCCAGCTCACTGTCGACCGGGACGAAAAACATTCAGTACTTC. Encoded protein: CASSLSTGTKNIQYF.

This clonotype was observed at least ten times. The genes are TRBV28 and TRBJ2-7; possible D gene TRBD1, 6 bases. CDR1 is MDHEN and CDR2 is SYDVKM in the germline V gene. The CDR3 length is 14 residues. Between the trimmed V and J ends, which lost 4 bases and 4 bases, there was a span of 14 bases. The CDR3 DNA follows: TGTGCCAGCAGTTCCAGGGGTCAGCTATACGAGCAGTACTTC. Amino acids: CASSSRGQLYEQYF.

V is TRBV6-1 and J is TRBJ1-1, with 7 nucleotides matching TRBD1. This CDR3 has 15 residues. Germline trimming cut 6 bases from V and 4 bases from J; bases unmatched to any gene: 11. Per the germline V gene, CDR1 is MNHNS and CDR2 is SASEGT. The CDR3 nucleotides read TGTGCCAGCAGGTGGACAGGCTTAAAGGGCACTGAAGCTTTCTTT. Encoded protein: CASRWTGLKGTEAFF.

The chain has TRBV2 and TRBJ1-4; tentatively, D is TRBD1 (5 bases). V was shortened by 7 bases and J by 0 bases, with 15 bases between the two germline ends. Germline-derived CDR1 and CDR2 are SNHLY and FYNNEI. This CDR3 contains 16 residues. The CDR3: CASMKALGATNEKLFF. CDR3 coding DNA: TGTGCCAGCATGAAGGCCTTGGGGGCAACTAATGAAAAACTGTTTTTT.

This clonotype was seen only a few times. The chain links TRBV30 to TRBJ2-7; 7 bases are shared with TRBD1. CDR1 GTSNPN and CDR2 SVGIG come from the germline V gene (reference sequence). This CDR3 has 13 residues. J lost 0 bases, V lost 3 bases, and 2 bases had no gene match. The CDR3 bases are TGTGCCTGGAGGAGACAGGGCTCCTACGAGCAGTACTTC. Translation gives CAWRRQGSYEQYF.

This clonotype was detected a few times. This chain links TRBV6-5 with TRBJ1-5; no firm D call. CDR3 length: 13 amino acids. The germline V gene encodes CDR1 MNHEY and CDR2 SVGAGI. Trimming removed 2 bases at V and 3 bases at J, with 5 bases between. The CDR3 DNA follows: TGTGCCAGCAGTTACAGCCCCAATCAGCCCCAGCATTTT. Residues: CASSYSPNQPQHF.

Ten or more counts support this clonotype. The V gene is TRBV28, the J gene TRBJ1-1, with D unclear. Per germline, CDR1 MDHEN and CDR2 SYDVKM. Deletions cut 6 bases from V and 0 bases from J, with 8 bases between. CDR3 length: 13 amino acids. The CDR3 loop reads CASRVWVNTEAFF. Here the CDR3 DNA reads TGTGCCAGCAGGGTTTGGGTGAACACTGAAGCTTTCTTT.

The table lists this clonotype with many counts. The J gene is TRBJ1-1, the V gene TRBV6-1; D gene uncertain. The CDR3 totals 11 residues. Per germline, CDR1 MNHNS and CDR2 SASEGT. The ends were cut back, 8 bases at V and 5 bases at J, with 9 bases in the middle. The CDR3 spells CASWEGTEAFF. CDR3 in DNA: TGTGCCAGCTGGGAGGGAACTGAAGCTTTCTTT.

This clonotype was observed many times. The chain couples TRBV28 to TRBJ1-5; no reliable D call. CDR3 length equals 15 residues. Germline CDR1 reads MDHEN; CDR2 reads SYDVKM. The V end lost 5 bases, the J end lost 3 bases, and 14 bases lay between the germline ends. CDR3 coding DNA: TGTGCCAGCAGTGCCGCCCCAGGACTCAATCAGCCCCAGCATTTT. Amino acids: CASSAAPGLNQPQHF.

This clonotype was detected many times. The chain recombines TRBV12-3 or TRBV12-4 with TRBJ1-5; D not resolved. This CDR3 comprises 16 residues. V was cut by 8 bases and J by 0 bases, with 17 bases left in between. CDR3 bases: TGTGCCAGCCATATGGGTGCAGCCTATAGCAATCAGCCCCAGCATTTT. It codes for CASHMGAAYSNQPQHF.

This clonotype was seen at least ten times. The chain carries TRBV12-3 or TRBV12-4 and TRBJ1-2, with D hard to call. The CDR3 spans 15 residues. Trimming stripped 7 bases from V and 8 bases from J, with 23 bases between. The CDR3 region is CASNLSPGIGRGYTF. CDR3 bases: TGTGCCAGCAATCTTTCTCCAGGCATAGGTCGCGGCTACACCTTC.

This clonotype was counted a single time. At one end, the junction sequence differs from germline, possibly due to a read error. V gene TRBV7-3 combines with J gene TRBJ2-2; tentatively, D is TRBD2 (5 bases). CDR3 size: 13 residues. Germline V gene data show CDR1 as SGHTA and CDR2 as FQGTGA. In DNA form, the CDR3 reads TGTGCCAGCAGCAAGGACCGCACTGGGGAGCTGGTTTTT. It codes for CASSKDRTGELVF.

The chain carries TRBV6-2 or TRBV6-3 and TRBJ2-1; D possibly corresponds to TRBD2 (5 bases). CDR1 is MNHEY and CDR2 is SVGEGT in the germline V gene. V was shortened by 0 bases and J by 6 bases, with 9 bases between the two germline ends. CDR3 length equals 14 residues. DNA for the CDR3: TGTGCCAGCAGTTACTCGAGGGCGGCCAATGAGCAGTTCTTC. Protein sequence: CASSYSRAANEQFF.

This clonotype was seen many times. CDR3 coding DNA: TGTGCCAGCAGTTCGCCGACAACCTTAGGGAGCACTGAAGCTTTCTTT. As protein: CASSSPTTLGSTEAFF. The chain carries TRBV28 and TRBJ1-1; D is unclear. V was trimmed by 4 bases and J by 4 bases, leaving 19 bases between them. In germline, CDR1 is MDHEN, CDR2 SYDVKM. This CDR3 region has 16 residues.

This clonotype was observed a handful of times. The V and J genes are TRBV11-2 and TRBJ2-1, with TRBD1 matching over 8 bases. The germline V gene has CDR1 SGHAT and CDR2 FQNNGV. The CDR3 consists of 13 residues. V dropped 7 bases and J dropped 9; count of bases not matched to a gene: 8. The CDR3 region is CASTGTGGIEQFF. Written as DNA, the CDR3 is TGTGCCAGCACCGGAACAGGGGGGATTGAGCAGTTCTTC.

This clonotype came up many times. The gene calls are TRBV29-1 and TRBJ2-3, with D perhaps given as TRBD1 or TRBD2 (5 bases each). The germline V and J ends were trimmed by 0 bases and 2 bases, with 12 bases remaining between them. Germline CDR1 is SQVTM and CDR2 is ANQGSEA. CDR3 length equals 15 residues. The CDR3 DNA reads TGCAGCGTTGAAGATCCGAGGGACCCCACAGATACGCAGTATTTT. It yields the protein CSVEDPRDPTDTQYF.

The rearrangement uses TRBV2 and TRBJ1-1, with a tentative D call TRBD1 (6 bases). With 10 bases removed from V and 5 bases from J, the gap between germline ends came to 17 bases. Germline CDR1 reads SNHLY; CDR2 reads FYNNEI. The length of the CDR3 is 13 residues. CDR3 coding DNA: TGTGCCACCCAGAAAGGGGGAGGGACTGAAGCTTTCTTT. Its translation: CATQKGGGTEAFF.

The chain couples TRBV7-6 to TRBJ2-7; 12 bases fit TRBD1. The J segment lost 4 bases and the V segment lost 7 bases, leaving 8 bases of the junction unmatched. The CDR3 runs 15 residues. CDR1 is SGHVS, CDR2 FNYEAQ, per germline. The CDR3 region is CASKQGQGAMYEQYF. The CDR3 region has the DNA TGTGCCAGCAAGCAGGGACAGGGGGCAATGTACGAGCAGTACTTC.

This clonotype occurred many times. The chain joins TRBV7-9 to TRBJ2-5; 8 positions agree with TRBD2. V dropped 2 bases and J dropped 3; count of bases not matched to a gene: 5. This CDR3 is built from 15 residues. Germline V gives CDR1 SEHNR, CDR2 FQNEAQ (reference sequence). The CDR3 sequence is CASSLFGRGKETQYF. The CDR3 nucleotides read TGTGCCAGCAGCTTATTCGGGAGGGGGAAAGAGACCCAGTACTTC.

The chain joins TRBV14 to TRBJ2-1, with 7 bases identical to TRBD2. This CDR3 region has 15 residues. The trim removed 3 bases at V and 1 base at J, leaving 3 bases unmatched. Germline V gene sequence: CDR1 SGHDN, CDR2 FVKESK. In DNA form, the CDR3 reads TGTGCCAGCAGCCACCTAGCGGAGTCCTACAATGAGCAGTTCTTC. Translated: CASSHLAESYNEQFF.

The chain combines TRBV19 with TRBJ2-1; D is ambiguous. The V end was cut by 5 bases, the J end by 3 bases, with 14 bases between. The CDR3 has 15 residues. CDR1 and CDR2 from the germline V gene are LNHDA and SQIVND (reference sequence). The CDR3 DNA sequence: TGTGCCAGTAGTCGGGCGGCTTCGGACTACAATGAGCAGTTCTTC. It codes for CASSRAASDYNEQFF.